Reported below is one TCR beta chain. As processed by the authors: Counts of nucleated cells, estimated from reference gene primer amplification, were obtained. Here immunoSEQ multiplex PCR was the method, and the copy in TCRdb shows in-frame clones only, minus some. The V and J calls and clone size come from that table; D and trimming were worked out from the DNA. Here the sample spans around 70,000 clones, roughly 80% being singletons. The entry originates in a study of blood T cell repertoires in COVID-19. Overall study: Whether acute or convalescent, the COVID-19 samples came from the United States, Italy and Spain. From T cells, B-cell-depleted T cells, or PBMCs came the material, which was cDNA or gDNA.

The junction had 5 bases not matched to a gene; V was cut back by 3 bases and J by 1 base. Germline CDR1 reads MNHNS; CDR2 reads SASEGT. The CDR3 totals 15 residues. The clonotype comes from a woman over 75 with active or convalescent COVID-19. The sequencing sample was made of peripheral blood. V usage is TRBV6-1 and J usage is TRBJ2-7; 8 bases are a match to TRBD1. The CDR3, as DNA: TGTGCCAGCAGTGATGGGGGGACAGGATCCTACGAGCAGTACTTC. The encoded protein is CASSDGGTGSYEQYF.